This T cell receptor (beta chain) came from a study of T cell responses to AZD1222 COVID-19 vaccine. Study-level findings and limits: The donor cohort was predominantly white British with a female majority, and clonal diversity may have been underestimated.

Method: immunoSEQ multiplex PCR; TCRdb's copy keeps in-frame clones and lacks some. The table shows 150,000 or so clones, with around 94% occurring only once. In regard to this clone: Its matching antigen is unknown.

This material consisted of peripheral blood, taken on day 0 of AZD1222 vaccination. This sequence was found in an adult in good health.

In DNA form, the CDR3 reads TGTGCCAGCAGCTTAAGCTTCGTGGATAATTCACCCCTCCACTTT. This translates into CASSLSFVDNSPLHF. The chain joins TRBV11-1 to TRBJ1-6; D unclear. This CDR3 is built from 15 residues. Germline V gene sequence: CDR1 SGHAT, CDR2 FQDESV (reference sequence). The germline V and J ends were trimmed by 2 bases and 5 bases, with 10 bases remaining between them.